The 10 T cell receptor beta chains presented below share a single source sample, sequenced in a study of OX40 agonist ivuxolimab in advanced cancers. Profiling relied on immunoSEQ multiplex PCR, and the TCRdb table lists in-frame clones only, not all of them. The repertoire holds about 44,000 clones, with roughly 87% as singletons. The sequencing used CD4+ or CD8+ T cells sorted from blood, collected in a trial of the OX40 agonist ivuxolimab. These receptors all come from an adult with an advanced solid tumor such as melanoma, head and neck, liver or kidney cancer.

This chain uses TRBV27 with TRBJ1-4; no clear D gene. The CDR3 length is 12 residues. The germline V gene encodes CDR1 MNHEY and CDR2 SMNVEV (reference sequence). The V and J ends lost 6 bases and 8 bases respectively, with 10 bases between them. CDR3 nucleotides: TGTGCCAGCAGCCAAGGGAACGAAAAACTGTTTTTT. It encodes CASSQGNEKLFF.

The chain recombines TRBV4-1 with TRBJ1-2; D is undetermined. From germline, CDR1 is MGHRA and CDR2 YSYEKL. Trimming pared 0 bases from V and 3 bases from J, leaving 11 bases between. The CDR3 loop spans 15 amino acids. The CDR3 DNA follows: TGCGCCAGCAGCCAAGATCAGGTTGGGGACTATGGCTACACCTTC. It is translated as CASSQDQVGDYGYTF.

The rearrangement joins TRBV9 to TRBJ1-4; 7 nucleotides line up with TRBD1. The length of the CDR3 is 17 residues. Germline V CDR1 and CDR2: SGDLS, YYNGEE. J gave up 6 bases and V 0 bases, and 11 bases lay outside the gene matches. CDR3 nucleotides: TGTGCCAGCAGCGTAGCTCCGAAGGGGGCGGGGGATGAAAAACTGTTTTTT. Translated, it gives CASSVAPKGAGDEKLFF.

The V and J genes are TRBV29-1 and TRBJ2-2; D may be TRBD1 (5 bases). Germline CDR1 reads SQVTM; CDR2 reads ANQGSEA. V was shortened by 2 bases and J by 5 bases, with 9 bases between the two germline ends. CDR3 length: 13 amino acids. DNA for the CDR3: TGCAGCGTTGAACAGGGTTTGACCGGGGAGCTGTTTTTT. Its translation: CSVEQGLTGELFF.

The chain has TRBV29-1 and TRBJ1-5, with TRBD1 identical over 8 bases. The trim removed 7 bases at V and 4 bases at J, leaving 9 bases unmatched. Germline values: CDR1 SQVTM, CDR2 ANQGSEA. The CDR3 consists of 14 residues. The CDR3 nucleotides read TGCAGCGCCGGTGGACAGGGCGATAATCAGCCCCAGCATTTT. Translated, it gives CSAGGQGDNQPQHF.

The J gene is TRBJ1-6, the V gene TRBV4-1; D is unresolved. CDR3 length: 16 residues. The V and J ends lost 0 bases and 7 bases respectively, with 13 bases between them. The germline gives CDR1 MGHRA, CDR2 YSYEKL. This chain's CDR3 is CASSQEVVGRNSPLHF. The DNA of the CDR3 is TGCGCCAGCAGCCAAGAAGTTGTCGGGCGAAATTCACCCCTCCACTTT.

The chain links TRBV5-6 to TRBJ2-7, with D possibly being TRBD1 (6 bases). The V end was cut by 4 bases, the J end by 3 bases, with 14 bases between. Germline loops: CDR1 SGHDT, CDR2 YYEEEE. The CDR3 totals 14 residues. The CDR3 bases are TGTGCCAGCAGCCTCCGGGACACTATCTACGAGCAGTACTTC. Protein sequence: CASSLRDTIYEQYF.

This chain uses TRBV27 with TRBJ2-5; 8 positions agree with TRBD1. The length of the CDR3 is 13 residues. Trimming at V came to 5 bases and at J to 5 bases, leaving 4 bases not matched to a gene. CDR1 and CDR2 (germline): MNHEY, SMNVEV (reference sequence). The CDR3 bases are TGTGCCAGCAGTCAGGGGGCAAGGGAGACCCAGTACTTC. Translated: CASSQGARETQYF.

This chain uses TRBV5-4 with TRBJ2-7; D is undetermined. This CDR3 is 12 amino acids long. V lost 4 bases and J lost 2, with 7 bases in between. In germline, CDR1 is SGHNT, CDR2 YYREEE (reference sequence). The CDR3 DNA reads as TGTGCCAGCAGCCTGAGCCCCTACGAGCAGTACTTC. Encoded protein: CASSLSPYEQYF.

This chain joins TRBV5-4 and TRBJ2-4; the D gene is possibly TRBD2 (5 bases). The CDR3 extends over 14 amino acids. V dropped 2 bases and J dropped 6 bases, with 12 bases sitting between them. Germline CDR1 reads SGHNT; CDR2 reads YYREEE (reference sequence). The CDR3 DNA reads TGTGCCAGCAGCTTCGAGGGTATGGGAAACATTCAGTACTTC. Amino acid sequence: CASSFEGMGNIQYF. The variable domain in full, completed from reference TRBV5-4 and TRBJ2-4, reads ETGVTQSPTHLIKTRGQQVTLRCSSQSGHNTVSWYQQALGQGPQFIFQYYREEENGRGNFPPRFSGLQFPNYSSELNVNALELDDSALYLCASSFEGMGNIQYFGAGTRLSVL.